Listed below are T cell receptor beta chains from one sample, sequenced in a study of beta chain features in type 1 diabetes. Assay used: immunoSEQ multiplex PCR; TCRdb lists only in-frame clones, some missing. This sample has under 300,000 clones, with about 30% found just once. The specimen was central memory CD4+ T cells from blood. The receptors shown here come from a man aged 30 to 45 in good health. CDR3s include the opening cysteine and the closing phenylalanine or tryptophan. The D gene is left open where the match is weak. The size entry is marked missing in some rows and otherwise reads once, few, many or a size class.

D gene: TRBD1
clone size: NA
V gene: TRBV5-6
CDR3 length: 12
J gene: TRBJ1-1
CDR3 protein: CASSRETGKAFF
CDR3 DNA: TGTGCCAGCAGCCGGGAGACAGGGAAAGCTTTCTTT

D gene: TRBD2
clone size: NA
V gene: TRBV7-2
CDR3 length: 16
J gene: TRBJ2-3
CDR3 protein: CASSLRRGGGTDTQYF
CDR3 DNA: TGTGCCAGCAGCTTAAGGCGGGGGGGCGGGACAGATACGCAGTATTTT

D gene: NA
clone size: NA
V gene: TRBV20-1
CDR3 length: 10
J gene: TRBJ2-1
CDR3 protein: CSATRDAMIF
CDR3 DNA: TGCAGTGCTACAAGGGACGCTATGATCTTC

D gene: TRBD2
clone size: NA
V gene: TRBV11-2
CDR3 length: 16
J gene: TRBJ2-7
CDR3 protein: CASNLAGGGFTYEQYF
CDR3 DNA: TGTGCCAGCAACCTAGCGGGAGGCGGGTTTACCTACGAGCAGTACTTC

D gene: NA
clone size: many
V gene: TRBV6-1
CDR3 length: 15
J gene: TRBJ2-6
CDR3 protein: CASSDGSSGANVLTF
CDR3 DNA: TGTGCCAGCAGTGACGGCAGCTCTGGGGCCAACGTCCTGACTTTC

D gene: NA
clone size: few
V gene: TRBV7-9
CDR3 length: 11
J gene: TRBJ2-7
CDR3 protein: CASSLNYEQYF
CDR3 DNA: TGTGCCAGCAGCCTAAACTACGAGCAGTACTTC

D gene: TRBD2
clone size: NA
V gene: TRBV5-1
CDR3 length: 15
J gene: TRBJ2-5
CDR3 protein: CASSPGTSGEETQYF
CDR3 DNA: TGCGCCAGCAGCCCCGGGACTAGCGGGGAAGAGACCCAGTACTTC

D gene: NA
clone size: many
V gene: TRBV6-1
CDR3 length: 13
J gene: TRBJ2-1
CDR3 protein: CASSDPQVRGQFF
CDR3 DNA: TGTGCCAGCAGTGACCCTCAGGTCAGGGGACAGTTCTTC

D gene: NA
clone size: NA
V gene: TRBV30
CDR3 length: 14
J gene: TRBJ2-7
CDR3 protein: CAWHTGERRGEQYF
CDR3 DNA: TGTGCCTGGCACACAGGGGAACGGCGGGGCGAGCAGTACTTC

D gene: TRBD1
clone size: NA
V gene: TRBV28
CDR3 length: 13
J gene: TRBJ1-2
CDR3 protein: CASSYGDRVDYTF
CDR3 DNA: TGTGCCAGCAGTTACGGGGACAGGGTGGACTACACCTTC

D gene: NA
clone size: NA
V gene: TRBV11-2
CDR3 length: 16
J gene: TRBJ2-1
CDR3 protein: CASSLGLPRSYNEQFF
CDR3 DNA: TGTGCCAGCAGCTTAGGTCTGCCACGGTCCTACAATGAGCAGTTCTTC

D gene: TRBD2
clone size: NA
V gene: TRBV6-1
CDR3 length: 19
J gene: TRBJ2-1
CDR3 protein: CASSEIALAGGSSLEEQFF
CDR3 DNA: TGTGCCAGCAGTGAAATAGCACTAGCGGGGGGATCCTCCTTAGAGGAGCAGTTCTTC

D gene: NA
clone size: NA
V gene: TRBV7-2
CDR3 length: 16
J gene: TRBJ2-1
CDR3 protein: CASSYPGRLSYNEQFF
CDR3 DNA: TGTGCCAGCAGCTATCCAGGACGCCTGTCCTACAATGAGCAGTTCTTC

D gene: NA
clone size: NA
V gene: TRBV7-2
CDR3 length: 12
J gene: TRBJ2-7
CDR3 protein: CASSLQGYEQYF
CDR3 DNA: TGTGCCAGCAGCTTACAGGGCTACGAGCAGTACTTC

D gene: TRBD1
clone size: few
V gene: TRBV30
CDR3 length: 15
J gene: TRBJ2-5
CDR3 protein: CAWSVRGTGRETQYF
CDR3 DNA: TGTGCCTGGAGTGTACGGGGGACAGGCCGGGAGACCCAGTACTTC

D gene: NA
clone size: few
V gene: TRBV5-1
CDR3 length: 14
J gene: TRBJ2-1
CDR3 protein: CASSLDRSYNEQFF
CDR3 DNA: TGCGCCAGCAGCTTGGATCGCTCCTACAATGAGCAGTTCTTC

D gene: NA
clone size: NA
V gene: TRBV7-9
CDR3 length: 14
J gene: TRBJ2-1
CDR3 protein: CASSLGQNSNEQFF
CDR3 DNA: TGTGCCAGCAGCTTAGGACAGAATTCAAATGAGCAGTTCTTC

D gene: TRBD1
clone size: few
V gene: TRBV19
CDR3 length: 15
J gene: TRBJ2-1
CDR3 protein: CASSIAETGGSEQFF
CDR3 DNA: TGTGCCAGTAGTATAGCTGAGACAGGGGGTAGTGAGCAGTTCTTC

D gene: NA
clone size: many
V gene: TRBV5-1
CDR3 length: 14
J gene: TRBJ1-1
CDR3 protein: CASSFGGEGTEAFF
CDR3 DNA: TGCGCCAGCAGCTTCGGGGGAGAAGGGACTGAAGCTTTCTTT

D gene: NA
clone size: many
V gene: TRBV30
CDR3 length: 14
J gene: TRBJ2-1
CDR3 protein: CAWSPGLPNNEQFF
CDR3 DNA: TGTGCCTGGAGTCCGGGACTGCCTAACAATGAGCAGTTCTTC

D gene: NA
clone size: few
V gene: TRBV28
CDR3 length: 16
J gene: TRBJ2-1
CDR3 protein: CASGELAGTSYNEQFF
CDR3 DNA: TGTGCCAGCGGGGAGTTAGCTGGAACCTCCTACAATGAGCAGTTCTTC

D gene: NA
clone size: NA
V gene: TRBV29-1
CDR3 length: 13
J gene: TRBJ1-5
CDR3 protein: CSVGSGGLNPQHF
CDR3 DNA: TGCAGCGTTGGATCGGGGGGCCTGAATCCCCAGCATTTT

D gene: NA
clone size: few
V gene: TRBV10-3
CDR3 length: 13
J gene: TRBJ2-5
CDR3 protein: CAISEAIGRPQYF
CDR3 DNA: TGTGCCATCAGTGAAGCTATTGGGAGACCCCAGTACTTC

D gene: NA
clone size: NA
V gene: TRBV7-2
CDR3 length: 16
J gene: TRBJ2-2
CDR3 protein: CASSLGGLTSGGELFF
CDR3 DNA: TGTGCCAGCAGCCTAGGCGGGCTAACGAGTGGCGGGGAGCTGTTTTTT

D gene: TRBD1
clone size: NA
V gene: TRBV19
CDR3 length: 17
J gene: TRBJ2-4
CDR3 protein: CASKPTGSKLAKNIQYF
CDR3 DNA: TGTGCCAGTAAACCGACAGGGTCGAAACTAGCCAAAAACATTCAGTACTTC

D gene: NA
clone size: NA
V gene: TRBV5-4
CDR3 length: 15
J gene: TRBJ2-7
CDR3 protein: CASSLQGAAASEQYF
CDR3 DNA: TGTGCCAGCAGCTTGCAGGGCGCCGCCGCTAGCGAGCAGTACTTC

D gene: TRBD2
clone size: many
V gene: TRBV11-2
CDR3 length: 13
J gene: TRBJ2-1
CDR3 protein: CASSLERGSEQFF
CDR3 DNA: TGTGCCAGCAGCCTAGAGCGGGGGAGTGAGCAGTTCTTC

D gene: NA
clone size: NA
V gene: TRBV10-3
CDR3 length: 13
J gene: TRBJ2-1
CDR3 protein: CAISEGLPNEQFF
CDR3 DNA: TGTGCCATCAGTGAAGGACTTCCCAATGAGCAGTTCTTC

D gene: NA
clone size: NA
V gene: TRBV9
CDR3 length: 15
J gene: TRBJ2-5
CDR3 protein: CASSADPTGQETQYF
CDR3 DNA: TGTGCCAGCAGCGCCGACCCGACGGGCCAAGAGACCCAGTACTTC

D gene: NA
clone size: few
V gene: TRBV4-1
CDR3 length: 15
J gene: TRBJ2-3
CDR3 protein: CASSHAAGGADTQYF
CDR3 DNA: TGCGCCAGCAGCCATGCCGCCGGGGGAGCAGATACGCAGTATTTT

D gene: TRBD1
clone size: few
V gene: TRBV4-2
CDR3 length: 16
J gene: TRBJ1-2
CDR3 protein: CASSLYPGQGVDGYTF
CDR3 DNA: TGTGCCAGCAGCCTATATCCGGGACAGGGTGTCGATGGCTACACCTTC

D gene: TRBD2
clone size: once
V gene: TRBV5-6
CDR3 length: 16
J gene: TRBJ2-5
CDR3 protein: CASSPGLAGYQETQYF
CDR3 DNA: TGTGCCAGCAGCCCGGGACTAGCGGGGTACCAAGAGACCCAGTACTTC

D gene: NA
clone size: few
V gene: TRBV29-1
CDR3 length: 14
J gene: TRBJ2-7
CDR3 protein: CSVGGSFVSYEQYF
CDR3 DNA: TGCAGCGTGGGAGGATCCTTCGTATCCTACGAGCAGTACTTC

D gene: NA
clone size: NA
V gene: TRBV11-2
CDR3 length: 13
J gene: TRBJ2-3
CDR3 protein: CASSSLGPPTQYF
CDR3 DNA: TGTGCCAGCAGTTCACTAGGCCCACCTACGCAGTATTTT

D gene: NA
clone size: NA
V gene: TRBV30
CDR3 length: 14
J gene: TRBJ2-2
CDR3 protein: CAWSVGRTAGELFF
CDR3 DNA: TGTGCCTGGAGTGTGGGACGGACCGCCGGGGAGCTGTTTTTT

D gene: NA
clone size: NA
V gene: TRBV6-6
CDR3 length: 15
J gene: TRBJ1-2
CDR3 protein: CASSYSNDRPYGYTF
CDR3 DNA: TGTGCCAGCAGTTACTCGAACGACAGGCCATATGGCTACACCTTC

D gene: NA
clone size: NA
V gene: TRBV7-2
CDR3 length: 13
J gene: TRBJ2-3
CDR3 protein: CASIATGTDTQYF
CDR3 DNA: TGTGCCAGCATAGCTACTGGCACAGATACGCAGTATTTT

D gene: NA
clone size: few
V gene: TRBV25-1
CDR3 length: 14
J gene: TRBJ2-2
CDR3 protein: CASSLTPTTGELFF
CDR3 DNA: TGTGCCAGCAGTTTGACACCCACCACCGGGGAGCTGTTTTTT

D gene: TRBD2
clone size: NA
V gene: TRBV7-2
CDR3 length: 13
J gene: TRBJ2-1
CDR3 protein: CASSLMGRDEQFF
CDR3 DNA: TGTGCCAGCAGCTTGATGGGGAGGGATGAGCAGTTCTTC

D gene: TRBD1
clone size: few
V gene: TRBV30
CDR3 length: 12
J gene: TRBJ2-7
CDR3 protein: CAWYDRGHEQYF
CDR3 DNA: TGTGCCTGGTATGACAGGGGCCACGAGCAGTACTTC

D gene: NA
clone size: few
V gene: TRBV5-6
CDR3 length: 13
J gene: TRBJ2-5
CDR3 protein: CASSLQAQETQYF
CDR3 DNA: TGTGCCAGCAGCTTACAGGCCCAAGAGACCCAGTACTTC

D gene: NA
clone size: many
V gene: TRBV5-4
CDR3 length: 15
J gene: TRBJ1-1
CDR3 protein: CASSGFGTRGTEAFF
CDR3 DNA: TGTGCCAGCAGCGGCTTTGGGACAAGGGGGACTGAAGCTTTCTTT

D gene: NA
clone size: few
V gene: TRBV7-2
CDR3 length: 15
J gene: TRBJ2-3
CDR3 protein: CASSLAGATGDTQYF
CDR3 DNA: TGTGCCAGCAGCTTAGCGGGAGCAACAGGAGATACGCAGTATTTT

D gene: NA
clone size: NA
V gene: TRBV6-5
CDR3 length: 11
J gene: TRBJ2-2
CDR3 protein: CASMSREELFF
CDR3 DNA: TGTGCCAGCATGAGTAGGGAGGAGCTGTTTTTT

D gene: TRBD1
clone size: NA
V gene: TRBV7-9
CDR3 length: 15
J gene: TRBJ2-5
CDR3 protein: CASSVRQGAGETQYF
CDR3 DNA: TGTGCCAGCAGCGTTCGACAGGGGGCGGGAGAGACCCAGTACTTC